This T cell receptor (beta chain) was observed in a study of response to subunit inactivated influenza vaccine. CDR1 is SGHDT, CDR2 YYEEEE, per germline. Trimming removed 2 bases at V and 0 bases at J, with 10 bases between. The CDR3 covers 15 residues. Via MiXCR, TCRdb re-called the RT-PCR reads, giving one row per CDR3 protein. The sample has roughly 160,000 distinct CDR3 sequences, about 10% seen once. The sequence derives from a man in his fifties or sixties who received an inactivated influenza vaccine. The rearrangement links TRBV5-6 to TRBJ2-3; D is uncertain. The specimen comprised CD8+ T cells sorted from PBMCs, sampled less than 30 months after vaccination. CDR3 sequence reads: CASSLEISSTDTQYF. CDR3 nucleotides: TGTGCCAGCAGCTTAGAGATTTCCAGCACAGATACGCAGTATTTT.